Presented here are 9 T cell receptor beta chains from one specimen sequenced in a study of lymphopenia after photon versus proton radiotherapy. Profiling relied on immunoSEQ multiplex PCR, and the TCRdb table lists in-frame clones only, not all of them. Here the sample spans tens of thousands of clones, 87% being singletons. Material: peripheral blood, obtained from a patient treated with proton-based radiotherapy. These TCRs come from a man older than 75 with esophageal cancer.

CDR3 in DNA: TGCAGTGCTAGCGGGCACGATGAGCAGTTCTTC. Translating gives CSASGHDEQFF. The V and J genes are TRBV20-1 and TRBJ2-1; D is unresolved. V lost 3 bases to trimming and J lost 8 bases, with 8 bases between them. CDR3 length: 11 residues. Germline assignment: CDR1 DFQATT and CDR2 SNEGSKA (reference sequence).

This sequence joins TRBV6-5 and TRBJ1-5; D gene uncertain. CDR3 size: 13 residues. V dropped 6 bases and J dropped 4 bases, with 10 bases sitting between them. From germline, CDR1 is MNHEY and CDR2 SVGAGI. CDR3 region: CASSEQRNQPQHF. The CDR3 nucleotides are TGTGCCAGCAGCGAACAGAGAAATCAGCCCCAGCATTTT.

The chain combines TRBV7-2 with TRBJ2-1; 9 bases are shared with TRBD1. V shed 5 bases, J shed 6 bases, and the junction held 5 bases outside the gene matches. The germline CDR1 and CDR2 sequences are SGHTA and FQGNSA. The CDR3 is made up of 14 amino acids. The CDR3 nucleotides are TGTGCCAGCAGCGTACAGGGGGCAGGCAATGAGCAGTTCTTC. The encoded protein is CASSVQGAGNEQFF.

This clone was observed a single time. The chain is built from TRBV30 and TRBJ2-7; D remains ambiguous. Trimming pared 4 bases from V and 0 bases from J, leaving 13 bases between. The CDR3 runs to 14 residues. CDR1 is GTSNPN and CDR2 is SVGIG in the germline V gene (reference sequence). CDR3 region: CAWTRDGSSYEQYF. CDR3 sequence (DNA): TGTGCCTGGACTCGAGACGGTAGCTCCTACGAGCAGTACTTC.

As DNA, the CDR3 is TGTGCCAGCAGCCCTCGGGGGGGGGCGCATCGAGGCTACACCTTC. Amino acid sequence: CASSPRGGAHRGYTF. The chain carries TRBV7-2 and TRBJ1-2; D possibly corresponds to TRBD1 (6 bases). Trimming stripped 5 bases from V and 8 bases from J, with 21 bases between. The CDR3 extends over 15 amino acids. Per the germline V gene, CDR1 is SGHTA and CDR2 is FQGNSA. Together with reference TRBV7-2 and TRBJ1-2, the CDR3 gives the full variable domain: GAGVSQSPSNKVTEKGKDVELRCDPISGHTALYWYRQSLGQGLEFLIYFQGNSAPDKSGLPSDRFSAERTGGSVSTLTIQRTQQEDSAVYLCASSPRGGAHRGYTFGSGTRLTVV.

The chain carries TRBV11-2 and TRBJ2-1; the D gene is possibly TRBD2 (5 bases). V lost 5 bases, J lost 9 bases, and 20 bases lay in between. Germline V CDR1 and CDR2: SGHAT, FQNNGV. The CDR3 runs to 15 residues. The CDR3 sequence is CASSPIRGLGSEQFF. The CDR3 DNA sequence: TGTGCCAGCAGCCCTATACGCGGATTGGGGAGTGAGCAGTTCTTC.

This sequence joins TRBV7-9 and TRBJ2-7, with a tentative D call TRBD2 (6 bases). V shed 5 bases and J shed 3 bases, with 14 bases lying between them. Germline V gene lookup returns CDR1 SEHNR and CDR2 FQNEAQ (reference sequence). The length of the CDR3 is 14 residues. The CDR3 bases are TGTGCCAGCAGCACCCTAAGGAGGGGCTACGAGCAGTACTTC. This codes for CASSTLRRGYEQYF.

The gene calls are TRBV29-1 and TRBJ2-3; D is unresolved. The CDR3 sequence is 12 residues long. CDR1 and CDR2 (germline): SQVTM, ANQGSEA. Trimming removed 7 bases at V and 8 bases at J, with 16 bases between. CDR3 nucleotide sequence: TGCAGCGAACGGACGGCCTCCAGTACGCAGTATTTT. It encodes CSERTASSTQYF.

The V and J genes are TRBV15 and TRBJ2-7, with D possibly being TRBD1 (5 bases). The CDR3 covers 14 residues. CDR1 and CDR2 (germline): LNHNV, YYDKDF (reference sequence). V shed 1 base and J shed 4 bases, with 11 bases lying between them. The CDR3 sequence is CATSRGGREYEQYF. The CDR3 region has the DNA TGTGCCACCAGCAGAGGCGGCAGGGAATACGAGCAGTACTTC.